Each of the 21 T cell receptor beta chains below was sequenced from the same sample in a study of T cell repertoires in cytomegalovirus infection. TCRdb analysed the reads with MiXCR anew, one entry per CDR3 protein. The sample lists some 270,000 distinct CDR3 sequences, more than 15% occurring once. Sequencing input: CD8+ T cells from PBMCs. These receptors were taken from a human donor in good health (CMV status not recorded). Some clones in this sample may be carry-over from other donors' samples.

This clonotype has just a few counts. The V gene is TRBV9, the J gene TRBJ1-1, with D maybe TRBD1 (5 bases). V lost 2 bases, J lost 4 bases, and 12 bases lay in between. Germline V gives CDR1 SGDLS, CDR2 YYNGEE. The CDR3 totals 14 residues. CDR3 nucleotides: TGTGCCAGCAGCGTGGGAGGTAGGGGCACTGAAGCTTTCTTT. Protein: CASSVGGRGTEAFF.

This CDR3 is CASSIFRGGGTEAFF. The CDR3 DNA is TGTGCCAGTAGTATCTTCAGGGGCGGGGGGACTGAAGCTTTCTTT. The chain links TRBV19 to TRBJ1-1, with a possible D match to TRBD1 (6 bases). Trimming pared 3 bases from V and 5 bases from J, leaving 16 bases between. The CDR3 has 15 amino acids. Germline CDR1 and CDR2: LNHDA and SQIVND (reference sequence).

The chain links TRBV7-6 to TRBJ2-5, with 10 bases identical to TRBD1. The ends lost 4 bases at V and 5 bases at J; junction bases unmatched: 10. The CDR3 has 16 amino acids. Germline V gives CDR1 SGHVS, CDR2 FNYEAQ. The CDR3 DNA is TGTGCCAGCAGCTCCGGACAGGGGGTCCCCGGGGAGACCCAGTACTTC. It specifies CASSSGQGVPGETQYF.

This clonotype was observed at least ten times. The J gene is TRBJ2-7, the V gene TRBV7-8; D is ambiguous. The V gene's germline CDR1 is SGHVS and CDR2 FQNEAQ. The V and J ends lost 2 bases and 0 bases respectively, with 11 bases between them. The CDR3 extends over 15 amino acids. The CDR3 coding sequence is TGTGCCAGCAGCTTAACCTACGGGTACTCCTACGAGCAGTACTTC. Amino acid sequence: CASSLTYGYSYEQYF.

This clonotype has more than one count but fewer than ten. This chain uses TRBV7-8 with TRBJ1-2; D not resolved. The V end lost 1 base, the J end lost 3 bases, and 27 bases lay between the germline ends. This CDR3 has 20 amino acids. CDR1 and CDR2 from the germline V gene are SGHVS and FQNEAQ. The CDR3 DNA is TGTGCCAGCAGCTTAGGATATACACAAGACCTACCTCGCGCCCACTATGGCTACACCTTC. The encoded protein is CASSLGYTQDLPRAHYGYTF. The whole variable domain, remainder taken from reference TRBV7-8 and TRBJ1-2, is GAGVSQSPRYKVAKRGQDVALRCDPISGHVSLFWYQQALGQGPEFLTYFQNEAQLDKSGLPSDRFFAERPEGSVSTLKIQRTQQEDSAVYLCASSLGYTQDLPRAHYGYTFGSGTRLTVV.

The table lists this clonotype with many counts. V usage is TRBV5-6 and J usage is TRBJ2-7; the D gene is possibly TRBD1 (6 bases). CDR1 and CDR2 from the germline V gene are SGHDT and YYEEEE. V lost 0 bases, J lost 2 bases, and 12 bases lay in between. The CDR3 totals 15 residues. CDR3 residues: CASSLGDTAPYEQYF. In DNA, the CDR3 is TGTGCCAGCAGCTTGGGGGACACAGCCCCCTACGAGCAGTACTTC.

This clonotype was counted a few times. The CDR3: CASSESLPSGGDYEQFF. The CDR3 region has the DNA TGTGCCAGCAGTGAATCCCTCCCTAGCGGGGGGGATTATGAGCAGTTCTTC. This sequence joins TRBV2 and TRBJ2-1, with 12 bases that match TRBD2. The germline CDR1 and CDR2 sequences are SNHLY and FYNNEI. V dropped 2 bases and J dropped 8; count of bases not matched to a gene: 10. CDR3 length: 17 residues.

The sample holds a few counts of this clonotype. The CDR3 coding sequence is TGTGCCAGCAGCTTGCCTCTCATGGGGGATTCTGGGGCCAACGTCCTGACTTTC. Its translation is CASSLPLMGDSGANVLTF. The chain joins TRBV5-6 to TRBJ2-6, with D perhaps given as TRBD1 or TRBD2 (5 bases each). Between the trimmed V and J ends, which lost 1 base and 1 base, there was a span of 15 bases. Germline CDR1 SGHDT, CDR2 YYEEEE. The CDR3 runs to 18 residues.

In its sample, this clonotype was seen a few times. The genes are TRBV27 and TRBJ2-3; D gene ambiguous. V was cut by 5 bases and J by 5 bases, with 17 bases left in between. The CDR3 runs to 15 residues. The germline V gene has CDR1 MNHEY and CDR2 SMNVEV (reference sequence). This CDR3 is CASSTWTTPQDTQYF. The CDR3 coding sequence is TGTGCCAGCAGTACTTGGACCACACCACAAGATACGCAGTATTTT.

Concerning this clonotype itself: The junction does not match germline at one end; this may be a read error. The V and J genes are TRBV6-6 and TRBJ2-1, with TRBD2 matching 8 bases. Germline V gives CDR1 MNHNY, CDR2 SVGAGI (reference sequence). The CDR3 is made up of 17 amino acids. The CDR3 is CGSSYSPGTSYLREQFF. In DNA, the CDR3 is TGTGGCAGCAGTTACTCGCCAGGGACTAGTTATCTTCGTGAGCAGTTCTTC.

Only a few counts were recorded for this clonotype. This chain links TRBV5-1 with TRBJ1-2; TRBD1 aligns across 9 bases. CDR1 is SGHRS, CDR2 YFSETQ, per germline. The CDR3 is 15 amino acids. V gave up 2 bases and J gave up 6 bases; unmatched junction bases: 8. The CDR3 reads CASSFTSTGGDGYTF. The CDR3 bases are TGCGCCAGCAGCTTCACTTCTACAGGGGGCGATGGCTACACCTTC.

The rearrangement uses TRBV11-2 and TRBJ2-5; 15 nucleotides align to TRBD2. The CDR3 has 16 amino acids. CDR1 is SGHAT and CDR2 is FQNNGV in the germline V gene. After removal of 5 bases from V and 4 bases from J, the junction contained 5 bases not matched to a gene. The CDR3 bases are TGTGCCAGCAGCGGCTGGACTAGCGGGGGGGGAGAGACCCAGTACTTC. Protein: CASSGWTSGGGETQYF.

The rearrangement uses TRBV7-9 and TRBJ2-3, with 11 bases that match TRBD2. The ends lost 1 base at V and 6 bases at J; junction bases unmatched: 3. The CDR3 is 15 residues long. From germline, CDR1 is SEHNR and CDR2 FQNEAQ (reference sequence). The CDR3 bases are TGTGCCAGCAGCTTAGTAGCGGGGGGGCCGGATACGCAGTATTTT. Protein product: CASSLVAGGPDTQYF. Based on the CDR3 plus reference TRBV7-9 and TRBJ2-3, the full variable domain is DTGVSQNPRHKITKRGQNVTFRCDPISEHNRLYWYRQTLGQGPEFLTYFQNEAQLEKSRLLSDRFSAERPKGSFSTLEIQRTEQGDSAMYLCASSLVAGGPDTQYFGPGTRLTVL.

CDR3: CASSLAVGQGNSPLHF. The CDR3 nucleotides read TGTGCCAGCAGCTTAGCAGTGGGACAGGGCAATTCACCCCTCCACTTT. The J gene is TRBJ1-6, the V gene TRBV7-8; 9 nucleotides match TRBD1. The CDR3 spans 16 residues. The trim removed 0 bases at V and 7 bases at J, leaving 4 bases unmatched. The germline V gene encodes CDR1 SGHVS and CDR2 FQNEAQ.

The CDR3 DNA follows: TGTGCCAGCAGCTTCCCCTCTGGGGACACCATATATTTT. Protein product: CASSFPSGDTIYF. J is TRBJ1-3 and V is TRBV13; D is ambiguous. Trimming left V 3 bases short and J 8 bases short, with 11 bases between. CDR1 is PRHDT, CDR2 FYEKMQ, per germline (reference sequence). The CDR3 extends over 13 amino acids.

This clonotype was picked up many times. V gene TRBV7-8 combines with J gene TRBJ2-3, with unresolved D. Trimming shortened V by 0 bases and J by 1 base, and 14 bases separated the two germline ends. The CDR3 sequence is 17 residues long. CDR1 and CDR2 from the germline V gene are SGHVS and FQNEAQ. CDR3 amino acids: CASSLALGSRGTDTQYF. DNA of the CDR3: TGTGCCAGCAGCTTAGCCCTCGGGTCCCGGGGCACAGATACGCAGTATTTT.

This clonotype was seen many times. The chain joins TRBV7-9 to TRBJ1-6; tentative D call: TRBD1 (6 bases). The CDR3 runs to 15 residues. Trimming pared 5 bases from V and 10 bases from J, leaving 18 bases between. Germline V gene lookup returns CDR1 SEHNR and CDR2 FQNEAQ (reference sequence). In DNA form, the CDR3 reads TGTGCCAGCAGCCAATCAGGGGTAGAGTCCTCACCCCTCCACTTT. Translating it yields CASSQSGVESSPLHF.

This clonotype was observed a few times. The chain uses TRBV28 and TRBJ1-1; D is unclear. V was cut by 5 bases and J by 0 bases, with 13 bases left in between. The CDR3 is 15 amino acids. Germline loops: CDR1 MDHEN, CDR2 SYDVKM. In DNA form, the CDR3 reads TGTGCCAGCAGTGGCGGAGGGATTATGAACACTGAAGCTTTCTTT. Its translation: CASSGGGIMNTEAFF.

This chain links TRBV29-1 with TRBJ1-2, with 7 positions matching TRBD1. The CDR3 runs to 13 residues. J lost 5 bases, V lost 3 bases, and 6 bases had no gene match. Germline assignment: CDR1 SQVTM and CDR2 ANQGSEA. The DNA of the CDR3 is TGCAGCGTTGATTCCAGGGGGGGTTATGGCTACACCTTC. Encoded protein: CSVDSRGGYGYTF. Variable domain in full (rest from reference TRBV29-1 and TRBJ1-2): SAVISQKPSRDICQRGTSLTIQCQVDSQVTMMFWYRQQPGQSLTLIATANQGSEATYESGFVIDKFPISRPNLTFSTLTVSNMSPEDSSIYLCSVDSRGGYGYTFGSGTRLTVV.

This clonotype was observed at least ten times. The chain employs TRBV7-9 and TRBJ1-4, with 10 bases aligning to TRBD1. The ends lost 3 bases at V and 5 bases at J; junction bases unmatched: 3. CDR1 is SEHNR, CDR2 FQNEAQ, per germline (reference sequence). This CDR3 comprises 15 residues. The CDR3 loop reads CASSLADRGNEKLFF. In DNA, the CDR3 is TGTGCCAGCAGCTTGGCGGACAGGGGGAATGAAAAACTGTTTTTT.

This clonotype has more than one count but fewer than ten. The chain employs TRBV19 and TRBJ1-1; the match to TRBD1 covers 7 bases. Per the germline V gene, CDR1 is LNHDA and CDR2 is SQIVND (reference sequence). The CDR3 is made up of 12 amino acids. J lost 4 bases, V lost 7 bases, and 3 bases had no gene match. In nucleotides, the CDR3 is TGTGCCAGTAAGACAGGGAGCACTGAAGCTTTCTTT. Translation: CASKTGSTEAFF.